This TCR beta chain was recorded in a study of PD-1 blockade in classical Hodgkin lymphoma. General observations from the study: It was CD4+ TCR diversity, not CD8+, that rose significantly by C4D1. Repertoires differed for reasons still undefined, possibly disease activity or prior therapy.

The CDR3 is 13 amino acids. V trimming: 1 base; J trimming: 5 bases; junction bases outside the gene matches: 2. Germline V CDR1 and CDR2: SGHAT, FQNNGV. The data were produced by immunoSEQ multiplex PCR, yet TCRdb's version contains in-frame clones alone and is incomplete. Of 85,000 to 90,000 clones in the sample, approximately 90% were seen once. A remark on this clone: Its antigen is still unknown.

Time point: cycle 4 day 1 (C4D1), after more than five weeks of nivolumab. Each patient's relapse followed autologous stem cell transplantation, and brentuximab vedotin exposure varied. The source is a human donor with classical Hodgkin lymphoma. The chain has TRBV11-2 and TRBJ2-7; 7 positions agree with TRBD1. Material: peripheral blood mononuclear cells (PBMCs), obtained before the fourth cycle of nivolumab. DNA for the CDR3: TGTGCCAGCAGCTTAGGACAGGGTAACGAGCAGTACTTC. This gives the protein CASSLGQGNEQYF. Together with reference TRBV11-2 and TRBJ2-7, the CDR3 gives the full variable domain: EAGVAQSPRYKIIEKRQSVAFWCNPISGHATLYWYQQILGQGPKLLIQFQNNGVVDDSQLPKDRFSAERLKGVDSTLKIQPAKLEDSAVYLCASSLGQGNEQYFGPGTRLTVT.